This T cell receptor (beta chain) was observed in a study of blood T cell repertoires in COVID-19. V was shortened by 3 bases and J by 5 bases, with 12 bases between the two germline ends. CDR1 is SNHLY, CDR2 FYNNEI, per germline. The CDR3 has 14 residues. Generated by immunoSEQ multiplex PCR, the TCRdb table keeps only in-frame clones and is missing some. The repertoire holds around 330,000 clones, approximately 91% seen once, with 9.5% in the top ten. The origin of this receptor is a woman aged 40 to 50 who had recovered from COVID-19. The rearrangement uses TRBV2 and TRBJ2-3; weak D call: TRBD2 (5 bases). The source material was PBMCs or T cells enriched from blood (not recorded which). The CDR3 nucleotides are TGTGCCAGCAGTGATGGGCGGGTTGGAGATACGCAGTATTTT. This sequence encodes CASSDGRVGDTQYF. Complete variable domain (other parts from reference TRBV2 and TRBJ2-3): EPEVTQTPSHQVTQMGQEVILRCVPISNHLYFYWYRQILGQKVEFLVSFYNNEISEKSEIFDDQFSVERPDGSNFTLKIRSTKLEDSAMYFCASSDGRVGDTQYFGPGTRLTVL.